This T cell receptor beta chain derives from a study of blood T cell repertoires in COVID-19. As for the study in general: Sites in the United States, Italy and Spain provided acute and convalescent COVID-19 samples.

Followed over time, Seattle patients had been enrolled while infection was active. In the authors' methods: The assay estimated nucleated cells by amplifying reference gene primers. The repertoire was sequenced with immunoSEQ multiplex PCR; TCRdb's copy has only in-frame clones and lacks some. V and J calls and clone size are copied from that table; D and trimming were computed from the DNA. In the table there are about 200,000 clones, under 90% of which are singletons. The V gene's germline CDR1 is SGHTA and CDR2 FQGTGA. With 2 bases clipped from V and 3 bases from J, the junction kept 1 base outside the gene matches. The length of the CDR3 is 15 residues.

J is TRBJ2-2 and V is TRBV7-3, with TRBD1 identical over 9 bases. This receptor was taken from a person aged 65-85 years with COVID-19, enrolled during active disease. Material for sequencing was peripheral blood. The CDR3 sequence: CASSLGDRDTGELFF. The CDR3 DNA is TGTGCCAGCAGCTTAGGGGACAGGGACACCGGGGAGCTGTTTTTT.